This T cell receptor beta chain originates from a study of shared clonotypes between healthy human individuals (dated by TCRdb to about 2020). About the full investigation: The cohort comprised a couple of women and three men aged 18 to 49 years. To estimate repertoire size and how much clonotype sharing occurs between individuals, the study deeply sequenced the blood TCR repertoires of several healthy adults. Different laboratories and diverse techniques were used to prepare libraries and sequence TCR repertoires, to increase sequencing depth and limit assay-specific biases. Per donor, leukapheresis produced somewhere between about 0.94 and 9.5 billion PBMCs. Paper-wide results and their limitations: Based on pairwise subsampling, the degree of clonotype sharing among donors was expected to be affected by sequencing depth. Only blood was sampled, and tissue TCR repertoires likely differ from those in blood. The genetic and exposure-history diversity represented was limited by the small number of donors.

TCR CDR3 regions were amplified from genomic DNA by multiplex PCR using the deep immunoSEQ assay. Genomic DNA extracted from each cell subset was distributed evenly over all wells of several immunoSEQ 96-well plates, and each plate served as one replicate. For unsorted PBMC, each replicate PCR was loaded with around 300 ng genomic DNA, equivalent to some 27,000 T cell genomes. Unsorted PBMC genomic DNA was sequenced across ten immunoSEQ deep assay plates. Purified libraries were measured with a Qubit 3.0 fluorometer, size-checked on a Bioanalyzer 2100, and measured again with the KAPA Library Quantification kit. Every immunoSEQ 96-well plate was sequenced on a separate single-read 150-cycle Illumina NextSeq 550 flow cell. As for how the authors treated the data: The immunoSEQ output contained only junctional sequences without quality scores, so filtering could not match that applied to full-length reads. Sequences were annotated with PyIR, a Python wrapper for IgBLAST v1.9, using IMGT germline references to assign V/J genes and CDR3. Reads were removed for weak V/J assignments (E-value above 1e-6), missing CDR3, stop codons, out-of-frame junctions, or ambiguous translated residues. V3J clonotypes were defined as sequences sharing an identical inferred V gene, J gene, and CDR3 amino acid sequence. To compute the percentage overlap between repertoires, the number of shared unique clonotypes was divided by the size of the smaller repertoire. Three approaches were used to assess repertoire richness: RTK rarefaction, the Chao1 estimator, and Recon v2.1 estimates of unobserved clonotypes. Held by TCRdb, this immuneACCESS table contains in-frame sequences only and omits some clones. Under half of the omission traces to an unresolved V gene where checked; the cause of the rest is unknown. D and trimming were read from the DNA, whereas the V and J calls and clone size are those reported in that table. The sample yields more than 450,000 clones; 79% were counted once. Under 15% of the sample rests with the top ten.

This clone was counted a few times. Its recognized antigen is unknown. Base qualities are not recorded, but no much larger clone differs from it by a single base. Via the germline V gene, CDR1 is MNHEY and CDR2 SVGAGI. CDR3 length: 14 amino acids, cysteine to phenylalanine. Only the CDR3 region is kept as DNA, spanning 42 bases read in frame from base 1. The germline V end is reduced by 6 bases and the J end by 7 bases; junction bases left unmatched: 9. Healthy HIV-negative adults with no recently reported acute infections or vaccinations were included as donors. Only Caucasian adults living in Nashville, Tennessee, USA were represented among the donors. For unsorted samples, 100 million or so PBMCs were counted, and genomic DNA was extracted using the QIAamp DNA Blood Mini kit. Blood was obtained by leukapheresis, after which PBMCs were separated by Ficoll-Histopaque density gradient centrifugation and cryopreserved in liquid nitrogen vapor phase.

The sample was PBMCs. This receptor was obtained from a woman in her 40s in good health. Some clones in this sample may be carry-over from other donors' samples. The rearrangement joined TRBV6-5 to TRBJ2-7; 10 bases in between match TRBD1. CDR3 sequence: CASSYLPGQGEQYF. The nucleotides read TGTGCCAGCAGCTATCTTCCGGGACAGGGGGAGCAGTACTTC.